This is a list of T cell receptor beta chains from one sample in a study of shared clonotypes between healthy human individuals. Assay: immunoSEQ multiplex PCR; the TCRdb copy retains only in-frame clones and omits some. The sample contains some 2.4 million clones, more than 85% of which appear only once. Sequencing was performed on naive CD4+ T cells from PBMCs. The receptors were gathered from a man aged 18-30 years in good health. Some clones in this sample may be carry-over from other donors' samples. Each CDR3 is given with its conserved first and last residue. The D gene is left open where the match is weak. Rows give clone size only sometimes, using once, few, many, or a class for an expanded clone.

>.|TRBJ2-7|TRBV27|TRBD1
TGTGCCAGCAGCCTCGACAGGGGCCCGACCTACGAGCAGTACTTC
CASSLDRGPTYEQYF
>.|TRBJ2-2|TRBV18|.
TGTGCCAGCTCACCAATATCCTTCACCGGGGAGCTGTTTTTT
CASSPISFTGELFF
>.|TRBJ2-5|TRBV4-1|TRBD2
TGCGCCAGCAGCCAAGAACCCTGGGTAGCGGGAAGGGGTGAGACCCAGTACTTC
CASSQEPWVAGRGETQYF
>.|TRBJ1-4|TRBV2|TRBD1
TGTGCCAGCGGCCGACAGGGAGGAAGAACTAATGAAAAACTGTTTTTT
CASGRQGGRTNEKLFF
>.|TRBJ1-1|TRBV5-1|.
TGCGCCAGCAGCTTGGGTCTGGGTGAGGGCACTGAAGCTTTCTTT
CASSLGLGEGTEAFF
>.|TRBJ1-2|TRBV20-1|.
TGCAGTGCTAGAGGAAAGGTGGACTACACCTTC
CSARGKVDYTF
>.|TRBJ2-7|TRBV21-1|.
TGTGCCAGCAGCAAAGTAGGGGGGCTAGCAGCAAGGGGCGAGCAGTACTTC
CASSKVGGLAARGEQYF
>.|TRBJ1-2|TRBV6-6|.
TGTGCCAGCAGTTCCTGGGAGACGGGGGGCTACACCTTC
CASSSWETGGYTF
>.|TRBJ1-1|TRBV6-1|.
TGTGCCAGCAGTATTTACACGAACACTGAAGCTTTCTTT
CASSIYTNTEAFF
>.|TRBJ2-7|TRBV9|.
TGTGCCAGCAGCGTCTCCGGGACTCATTCCTACGAGCAGTACTTC
CASSVSGTHSYEQYF
>.|TRBJ2-3|TRBV25-1|TRBD1
TGTGCCAGCCAGCAGACAGGGATTCGGACAGATACGCAGTATTTT
CASQQTGIRTDTQYF
>few|TRBJ1-1|TRBV29-1|.
TGCAGCGTACTAGGACGCCACACTGAAGCTTTCTTT
CSVLGRHTEAFF
>.|TRBJ2-7|TRBV18|.
TGTGCCAGCTCAACCGGGACCGTACCAACCTACGAGCAGTACTTC
CASSTGTVPTYEQYF
>.|TRBJ2-7|TRBV11-2|.
TGTGCCAGCAGCTTAGATCCGGGGTCCGAGCAGTACTTC
CASSLDPGSEQYF
>.|TRBJ2-5|TRBV11-2|.
TGTGCCAGCAGCTTTCGTACGGCCCCGGAGACCCAGTACTTC
CASSFRTAPETQYF
>.|TRBJ1-2|TRBV6-1|TRBD1
TGTGCCAGCAGTAGGGGGACAGGGGACTATGGCTACACCTTC
CASSRGTGDYGYTF
>.|TRBJ1-1|TRBV5-1|TRBD1
TGCGCCAGCAGCGACTACAGGGGGCAGGACACTGAAGCTTTCTTT
CASSDYRGQDTEAFF
>.|TRBJ2-7|TRBV4-1|.
TGCGCCAGCAGCCCCCGAGAGAGGGGGGGCTACGAGCAGTACTTC
CASSPRERGGYEQYF
>.|TRBJ2-3|TRBV4-2|TRBD2
TGTGCCAGCAGCCAAGTTGCGGGAGTGACGCAGTATTTT
CASSQVAGVTQYF
>once|TRBJ2-6|TRBV9|.
TGTGCCAGCAGCGTATCAGTCTCTGGGGCCAACGTCCTGACTTTC
CASSVSVSGANVLTF
>.|TRBJ1-2|TRBV7-2|.
TGTGCCAGCAGCTTCCAAGGGGTGGTTGGTGGCTACACCTTC
CASSFQGVVGGYTF
>.|TRBJ1-2|TRBV10-3|TRBD1
TGTGCCACAAGAGGGACAGGGGACCGTTCCTATGGCTACACCTTC
CATRGTGDRSYGYTF
>.|TRBJ1-2|TRBV7-2|.
TGTGCCAGCAGCTCAGAGGGGGGGCGCGGCGGCTACACCTTC
CASSSEGGRGGYTF
>.|TRBJ2-2|TRBV11-3|TRBD2
TGTGCCAGCAGCCTCGGGACTACCTCAACCGGGGAGCTGTTTTTT
CASSLGTTSTGELFF
>.|TRBJ2-4|TRBV6-1|.
TGTGCCAGCAGTGGATTCGGCAGGAGCTTAGCCAAAAACATTCAGTACTTC
CASSGFGRSLAKNIQYF
>.|TRBJ2-3|TRBV9|TRBD2
TGTGCCAGCAGCGTAGCTACTAGCGGGAGTATCACAGATACGCAGTATTTT
CASSVATSGSITDTQYF
>.|TRBJ2-1|TRBV11-2|TRBD2
TGTGCCAGCAGCTTAGGAGGAGCGGGAGCCTACAATGAGCAGTTCTTC
CASSLGGAGAYNEQFF
>.|TRBJ1-2|TRBV28|.
TGTGCCAGCAGTCAACTCCGGAACAGCTCCTATGGCTACACCTTC
CASSQLRNSSYGYTF
>once|TRBJ2-3|TRBV5-1|.
TGCGCCAGCAGCTTGGACCCTGACCGAGGGGCAGATACGCAGTATTTT
CASSLDPDRGADTQYF
>.|TRBJ2-3|TRBV7-9|TRBD2
TGTGCCAGCAGCTTCGCGGGACTAGCTACAGATACGCAGTATTTT
CASSFAGLATDTQYF
>once|TRBJ1-5|TRBV7-9|.
TGTGCCAGCAGCTTAGGCATCTGGGGCAATCAGCCCCAGCATTTT
CASSLGIWGNQPQHF
>.|TRBJ1-5|TRBV27|.
TGTGCCAGCGGCCCCTCACTTTACAACAGGGATGGCAATCAGCCCCAGCATTTT
CASGPSLYNRDGNQPQHF
>.|TRBJ1-1|TRBV6-1|TRBD1
TGTGCCAGCAGTTATAGGGACAGGGGGACTGAAGCTTTCTTT
CASSYRDRGTEAFF
>.|TRBJ2-1|TRBV27|.
TGTGCCAGCAGTTTACTCCTAGGGCAGGGCAATGAGCAGTTCTTC
CASSLLLGQGNEQFF
>.|TRBJ1-4|TRBV5-6|.
TGTGCCAGCAGCAGTACAGGTCGGGCAACTAATGAAAAACTGTTTTTT
CASSSTGRATNEKLFF
>.|TRBJ1-1|TRBV5-1|TRBD1
TGCGCCAGCAGCTTGGTTGGGGCCGGACAGGACACTGAAGCTTTCTTT
CASSLVGAGQDTEAFF
>once|TRBJ2-7|TRBV2|.
TGTGCCAGCAGTGAGGGAAGGGGGGACCTCTACGAGCAGTACTTC
CASSEGRGDLYEQYF
>.|TRBJ1-5|TRBV27|.
TGTGCCAGCAGTTTAATCAGGGGAAGCCAGCCCCAGCATTTT
CASSLIRGSQPQHF
>.|TRBJ2-7|TRBV2|TRBD1
TGTGCCAGCAGGCGACAGGGTCCAACCTACGAGCAGTACTTC
CASRRQGPTYEQYF
>.|TRBJ1-2|TRBV4-1|.
TGCGCCAGCAGCCTCCCTATACAGTTAGGGGGCTACACCTTC
CASSLPIQLGGYTF
>.|TRBJ2-3|TRBV5-1|.
TGCGCCAGCAGCTTCGCCCTACTACCTTCGTACACAGATACGCAGTATTTT
CASSFALLPSYTDTQYF
>.|TRBJ1-2|TRBV27|TRBD1
TGTGCCAGCAGTTCCTGGACAGGGGGACTATGGGGCTACACCTTC
CASSSWTGGLWGYTF
>.|TRBJ2-1|TRBV4-2|TRBD2
TGTGCCAGCAGCCAAGATCTAGCGGGAGCAACCTACAATGAGCAGTTCTTC
CASSQDLAGATYNEQFF
>.|TRBJ2-3|TRBV7-9|TRBD2
TGTGCCAGCAGCTTAGGACTAGCGGGAGATACGCAGTATTTT
CASSLGLAGDTQYF
>.|TRBJ2-7|TRBV4-1|TRBD1
TGCGCCAGCAGCCAAGATCCAGGGACAGGGTCCTACGAGCAGTACTTC
CASSQDPGTGSYEQYF
>.|TRBJ1-1|TRBV11-2|.
TGTGCCAGCAGCCCCATGCAGGGGAGGTATGGTGAAGCTTTCTTT
CASSPMQGRYGEAFF
>.|TRBJ2-1|TRBV4-1|TRBD2
TGCGCCAGCAGCCCGACTAGCGGGGGGTGGGGTGAGCAGTTCTTC
CASSPTSGGWGEQFF